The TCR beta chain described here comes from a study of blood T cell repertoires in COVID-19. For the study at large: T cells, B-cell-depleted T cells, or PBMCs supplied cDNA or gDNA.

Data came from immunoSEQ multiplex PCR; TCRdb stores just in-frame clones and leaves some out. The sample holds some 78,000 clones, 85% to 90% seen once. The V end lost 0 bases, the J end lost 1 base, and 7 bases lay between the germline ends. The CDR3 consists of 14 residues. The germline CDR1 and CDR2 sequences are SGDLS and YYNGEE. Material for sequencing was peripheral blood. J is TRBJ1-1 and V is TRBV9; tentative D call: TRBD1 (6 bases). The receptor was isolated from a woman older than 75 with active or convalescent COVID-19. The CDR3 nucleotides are TGTGCCAGCAGCGTAGACAGGGCGAACACTGAAGCTTTCTTT. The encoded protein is CASSVDRANTEAFF.